The clone carrying this T cell receptor beta chain was observed a handful of times. A much larger clone sits a single nucleotide away, making a read error possible. Germline CDR1 and CDR2: LGHNA and YNFKEQ. The CDR3 has 14 residues. From 500 ng total RNA, TCR beta cDNA was generated with a primer in the constant region. It was through three nested multiplex PCR rounds of slightly modified ARM-PCR that TCR beta libraries arose. PCR rounds one and two used TRBV1-TRBV30 forward primers with a C-beta reverse primer for 10 cycles each. TCRdb independently ran MiXCR on the multiplex PCR reads; one entry per CDR3 protein. The sample carries 250,000 to 400,000 distinct CDR3 sequences, 60% to 80% recorded once. Unsorted whole blood supplied the RNA, and germline DNA was extracted too. The patients carried chronic HBV infection and had received no treatment. This sample is part of a study of tumor-infiltrating lymphocytes in primary liver carcinoma. Background on the study: Surgical resection served as treatment for the primary liver carcinoma of these patients. The study reported T1-T3 N0M0 tumors spanning 4.2 to 10 cm.

The sequencing input was peripheral blood. This chain joins TRBV4-2 and TRBJ2-5; D not certain. This receptor was obtained from a man aged 35-49 years with primary liver carcinoma and hepatitis B virus infection. The CDR3 region is CVSSQEGSQETQYF. CDR3 nucleotides: TGTGTCAGCAGCCAAGAAGGCAGCCAAGAGACCCAGTACTTC.